This TCR beta chain was found in a study of blood T cell repertoires in COVID-19. The repertoire was sequenced with immunoSEQ multiplex PCR; TCRdb's copy has only in-frame clones and lacks some. The sample yields roughly 300,000 clones, roughly 85% seen once. V gave up 7 bases and J gave up 6 bases, with 16 bases separating them. From germline, CDR1 is LNHDA and CDR2 SQIVND (reference sequence). There are 15 residues in the CDR3. The chain carries TRBV19 and TRBJ1-6; D perhaps matches TRBD1 (5 bases). The source material was peripheral blood. The TCR originated in a human donor in a cohort sampled during active COVID-19. This chain's CDR3 is CASKVRQFGNSPLHF. The CDR3 DNA follows: TGTGCCAGTAAGGTTAGACAGTTCGGTAATTCACCCCTCCACTTT.